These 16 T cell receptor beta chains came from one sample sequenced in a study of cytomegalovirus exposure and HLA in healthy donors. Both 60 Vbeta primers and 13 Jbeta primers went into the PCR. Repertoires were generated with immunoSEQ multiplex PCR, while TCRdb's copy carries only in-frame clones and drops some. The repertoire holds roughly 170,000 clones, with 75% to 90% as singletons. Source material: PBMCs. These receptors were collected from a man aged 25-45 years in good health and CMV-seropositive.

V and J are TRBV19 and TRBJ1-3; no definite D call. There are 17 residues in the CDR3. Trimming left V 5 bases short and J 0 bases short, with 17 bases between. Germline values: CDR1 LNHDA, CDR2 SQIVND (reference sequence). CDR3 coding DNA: TGTGCCAGTAGTGAACGGAGAGGCCTTTACTCTGGAAACACCATATATTTT. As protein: CASSERRGLYSGNTIYF.

The CDR3 DNA reads as TGTGCCAGCAGTTTATCCCAGGGCTTCTCTGGAAACACCATATATTTT. This codes for CASSLSQGFSGNTIYF. The chain links TRBV28 to TRBJ1-3; D possibly corresponds to TRBD1 (5 bases). The V end lost 1 base, the J end lost 0 bases, and 10 bases lay between the germline ends. The length of the CDR3 is 16 residues. Germline assignment: CDR1 MDHEN and CDR2 SYDVKM.

The CDR3 loop is CATQEIRDSNEQFF. The DNA for the CDR3 is TGTGCCACCCAAGAAATCCGGGACAGCAATGAGCAGTTCTTC. The chain links TRBV18 to TRBJ2-1; TRBD1 agrees at 7 bases. Trimming removed 10 bases from V and 6 bases from J; junction bases left unmatched: 12. CDR1 is KGHSH and CDR2 is LQKENI in the germline V gene. The CDR3 is 14 amino acids.

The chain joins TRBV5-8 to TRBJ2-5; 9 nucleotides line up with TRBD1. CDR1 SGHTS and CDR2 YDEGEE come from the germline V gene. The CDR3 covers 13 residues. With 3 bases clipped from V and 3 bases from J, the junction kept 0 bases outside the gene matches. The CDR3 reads CASSWTGEETQYF. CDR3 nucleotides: TGTGCCAGCAGCTGGACAGGGGAAGAGACCCAGTACTTC.

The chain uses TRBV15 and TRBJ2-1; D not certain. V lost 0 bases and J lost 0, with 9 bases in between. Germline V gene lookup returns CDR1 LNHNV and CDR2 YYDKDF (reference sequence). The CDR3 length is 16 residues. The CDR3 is CATSRDRLSSYNEQFF. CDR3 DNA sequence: TGTGCCACCAGCAGAGATAGATTGAGCTCCTACAATGAGCAGTTCTTC.

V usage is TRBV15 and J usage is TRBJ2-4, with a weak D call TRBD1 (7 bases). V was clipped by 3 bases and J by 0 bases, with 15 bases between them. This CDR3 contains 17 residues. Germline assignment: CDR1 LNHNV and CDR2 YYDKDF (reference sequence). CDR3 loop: CATSRDYRGLAKNIQYF. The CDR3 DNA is TGTGCCACCAGCAGGGACTACAGGGGATTAGCCAAAAACATTCAGTACTTC.

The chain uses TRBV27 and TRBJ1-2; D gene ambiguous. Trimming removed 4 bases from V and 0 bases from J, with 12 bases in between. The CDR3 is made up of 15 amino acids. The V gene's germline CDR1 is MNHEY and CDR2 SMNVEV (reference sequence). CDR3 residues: CASSSNPGSNYGYTF. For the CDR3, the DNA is TGTGCCAGCAGTTCTAATCCCGGGTCTAACTATGGCTACACCTTC.

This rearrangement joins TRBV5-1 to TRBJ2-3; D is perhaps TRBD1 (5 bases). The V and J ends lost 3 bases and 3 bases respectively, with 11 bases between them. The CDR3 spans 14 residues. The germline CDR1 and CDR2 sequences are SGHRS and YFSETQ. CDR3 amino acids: CASSYGHDTDTQYF. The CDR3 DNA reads TGCGCCAGCAGCTACGGACATGATACAGATACGCAGTATTTT.

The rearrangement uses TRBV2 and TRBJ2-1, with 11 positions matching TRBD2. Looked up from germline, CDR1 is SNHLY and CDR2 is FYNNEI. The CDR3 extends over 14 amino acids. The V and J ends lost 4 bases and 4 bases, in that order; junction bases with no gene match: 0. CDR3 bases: TGTGCCAGCAGTGGACTAGCGGGATACAATGAGCAGTTCTTC. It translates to CASSGLAGYNEQFF.

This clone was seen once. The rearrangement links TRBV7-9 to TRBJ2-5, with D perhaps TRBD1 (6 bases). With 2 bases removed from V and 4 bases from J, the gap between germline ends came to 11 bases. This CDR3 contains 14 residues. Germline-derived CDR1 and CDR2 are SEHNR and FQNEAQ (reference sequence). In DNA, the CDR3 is TGTGCCAGCAGCTTACGGGGACAAACAGAGACCCAGTACTTC. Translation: CASSLRGQTETQYF.

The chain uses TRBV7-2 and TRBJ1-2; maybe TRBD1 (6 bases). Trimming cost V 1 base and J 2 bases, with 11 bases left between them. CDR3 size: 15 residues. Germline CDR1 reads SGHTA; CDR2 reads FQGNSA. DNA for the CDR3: TGTGCCAGCAGCTTAGAATCAGGGGCCAACTATGGCTACACCTTC. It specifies CASSLESGANYGYTF.

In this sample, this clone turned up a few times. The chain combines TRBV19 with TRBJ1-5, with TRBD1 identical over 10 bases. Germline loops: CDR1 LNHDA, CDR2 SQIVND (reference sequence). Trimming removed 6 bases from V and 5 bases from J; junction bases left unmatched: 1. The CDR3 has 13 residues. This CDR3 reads CASRGQGYQPQHF. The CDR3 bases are TGTGCCAGTAGGGGACAGGGGTATCAGCCCCAGCATTTT.

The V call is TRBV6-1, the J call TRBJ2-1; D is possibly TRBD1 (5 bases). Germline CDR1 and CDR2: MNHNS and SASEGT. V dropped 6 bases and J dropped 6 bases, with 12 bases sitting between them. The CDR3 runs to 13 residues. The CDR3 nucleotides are TGTGCCAGCAGGACCGGACATAGCAATGAGCAGTTCTTC. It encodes CASRTGHSNEQFF.

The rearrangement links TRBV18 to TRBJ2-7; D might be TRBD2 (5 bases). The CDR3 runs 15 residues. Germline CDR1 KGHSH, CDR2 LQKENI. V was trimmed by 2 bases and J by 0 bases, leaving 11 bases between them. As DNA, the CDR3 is TGTGCCAGCTCACCAAGTGGACGGGACTCCTACGAGCAGTACTTC. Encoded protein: CASSPSGRDSYEQYF.

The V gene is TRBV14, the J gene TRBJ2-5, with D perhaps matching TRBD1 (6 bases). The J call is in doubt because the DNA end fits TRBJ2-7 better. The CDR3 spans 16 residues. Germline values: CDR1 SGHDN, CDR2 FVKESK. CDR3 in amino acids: CASSQDTLAGAYEQYF. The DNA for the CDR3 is TGTGCCAGCAGCCAAGATACCCTCGCAGGGGCCTACGAGCAGTACTTC.

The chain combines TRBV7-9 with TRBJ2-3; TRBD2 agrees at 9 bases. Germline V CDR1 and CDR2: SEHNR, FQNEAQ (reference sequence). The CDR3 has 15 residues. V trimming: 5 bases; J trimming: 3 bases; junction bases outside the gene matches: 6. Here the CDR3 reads CASSKPGLATDTQYF. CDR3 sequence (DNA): TGTGCCAGCAGCAAACCGGGACTAGCAACAGATACGCAGTATTTT. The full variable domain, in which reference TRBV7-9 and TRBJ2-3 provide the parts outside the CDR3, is DTGVSQNPRHKITKRGQNVTFRCDPISEHNRLYWYRQTLGQGPEFLTYFQNEAQLEKSRLLSDRFSAERPKGSFSTLEIQRTEQGDSAMYLCASSKPGLATDTQYFGPGTRLTVL.